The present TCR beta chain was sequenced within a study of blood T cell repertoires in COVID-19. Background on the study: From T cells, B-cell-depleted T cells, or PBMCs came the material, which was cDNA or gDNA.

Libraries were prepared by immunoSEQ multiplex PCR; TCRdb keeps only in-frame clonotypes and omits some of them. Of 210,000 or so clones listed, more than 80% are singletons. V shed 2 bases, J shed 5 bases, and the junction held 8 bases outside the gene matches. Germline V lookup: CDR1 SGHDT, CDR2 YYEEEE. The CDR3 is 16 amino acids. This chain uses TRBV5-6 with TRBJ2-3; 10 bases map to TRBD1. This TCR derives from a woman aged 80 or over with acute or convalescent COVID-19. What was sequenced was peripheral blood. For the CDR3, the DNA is TGTGCCAGCAGCTTAGGTGACAGGGGGCAACTAGATACGCAGTATTTT. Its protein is CASSLGDRGQLDTQYF.